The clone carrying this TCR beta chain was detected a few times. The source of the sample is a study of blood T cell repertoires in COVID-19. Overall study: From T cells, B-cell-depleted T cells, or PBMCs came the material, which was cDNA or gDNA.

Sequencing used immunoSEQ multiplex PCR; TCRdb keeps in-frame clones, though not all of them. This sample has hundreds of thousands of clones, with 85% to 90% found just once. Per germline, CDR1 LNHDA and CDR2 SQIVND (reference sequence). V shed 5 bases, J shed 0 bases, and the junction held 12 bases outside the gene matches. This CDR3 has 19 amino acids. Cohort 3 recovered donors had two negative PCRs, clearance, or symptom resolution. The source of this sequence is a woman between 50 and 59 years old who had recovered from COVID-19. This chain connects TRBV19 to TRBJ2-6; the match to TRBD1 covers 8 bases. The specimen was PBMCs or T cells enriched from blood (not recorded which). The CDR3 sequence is CASSQLGQGVLSGANVLTF. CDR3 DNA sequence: TGTGCCAGTAGTCAACTAGGACAGGGAGTTCTCTCTGGGGCCAACGTCCTGACTTTC.